This TCR beta chain was documented in a study of post-analysis software for immune sequencing data (dated by TCRdb to between 2014 and 2017). Describing the broader study: The recorded disease courses included relapsing-remitting, secondary progressive and progressive-relapsing multiple sclerosis, and some patients had no subtype annotation. The patient repertoires were compared against around 11 previously published healthy control repertoires obtained from donors aged 6 to 25 years. A subset of samples was prepared in parallel using single-end sample barcoding, then pooled and co-amplified after Illumina adapter ligation.

The investigation overall reported the following: Direct clustering with F measure revealed strong co-clustering of samples prepared in the same batch, which led to a batch-effect correction. Significantly lower normalized Chao1 diversity was found in multiple sclerosis patients than in controls, suggesting substantial peripheral T-cell clonal expansion. The control group was slightly older than the multiple sclerosis patient group. Significantly higher frequencies in patients than in controls were found for roughly 5 TRBV segments, including TRBV5-6, TRBV5-1 and TRBV20-1.

The library was produced with PCR. The instrument was an Illumina HiSeq 2500. Unique molecular identifiers were incorporated into TCR beta cDNA libraries to reduce PCR and sequencing biases. Every 1 to 10 million input T cells yielded roughly 0.5 million cDNA molecules, meaning each molecule approximated one T cell. The patient libraries were prepared and sequenced using the same protocol as the earlier healthy control dataset. Within a given batch, samples were prepared together, multiplexed and sequenced on the same HiSeq lane. The published analysis was carried out like this. MIGEC handled the raw barcoded reads, throwing out single-read molecular identifier groups before consensus assembly and CDR3 extraction. VDJtools was used for post-analysis of the clonotype tables, and diversity was normalized by down-sampling every dataset to the size of the smallest sample. Repertoire overlap clustering matched CDR3 amino acid but not nucleotide sequences to correct batch-related cross-sample contamination. The public reads were reprocessed in TCRdb via fastp at Q25 and MiXCR, keeping in-frame beta chains. All rows with the same CDR3 protein become a single entry with the most common DNA and genes. The authors' filters were not applied to this entry. The sample contains more than 450,000 distinct CDR3 sequences, around 47% of them found a single time. Together, the top ten hold around 1.7% of the sample.

Concerning this clonotype: No cognate antigen has been identified for it. No clone much larger than this one lies a single base away; base qualities are absent.

To demonstrate the VDJtools post-analysis software, the study profiled TCR beta repertoires from the peripheral blood of 13 young patients with multiple sclerosis. Multiple sclerosis patients were children and adolescents aged roughly 6 to 16 years. CDR3 length: 14 amino acids, cysteine to phenylalanine. The only DNA kept is the CDR3, 42 bases in frame from the first base. V is pared back by 6 bases and J by 8 bases, with 17 bases lying between the germline termini. Source material: blood. The origin of this receptor is a girl aged 5-17 years with multiple sclerosis. The V and J segments used are TRBV12-3 or TRBV12-4 and TRBJ2-4; TRBD2 could be the D gene, as 6 bases match. CDR3 region: CASSQGQGGDIQYF. Read as DNA, the sequence is TGTGCCAGCAGCCAAGGGCAGGGCGGGGACATTCAGTACTTC.